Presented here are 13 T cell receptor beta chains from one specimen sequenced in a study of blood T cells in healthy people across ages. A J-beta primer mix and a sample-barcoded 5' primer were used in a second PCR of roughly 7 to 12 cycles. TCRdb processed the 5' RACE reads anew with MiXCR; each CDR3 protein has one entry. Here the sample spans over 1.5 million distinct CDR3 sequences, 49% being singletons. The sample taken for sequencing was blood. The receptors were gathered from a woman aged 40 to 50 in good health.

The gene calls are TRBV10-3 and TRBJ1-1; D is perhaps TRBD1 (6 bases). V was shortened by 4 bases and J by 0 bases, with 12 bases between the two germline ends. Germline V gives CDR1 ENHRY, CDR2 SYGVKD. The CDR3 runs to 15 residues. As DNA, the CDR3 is TGTGCCATCAGTGGGGGGACACTCATGAACACTGAAGCTTTCTTT. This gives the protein CAISGGTLMNTEAFF.

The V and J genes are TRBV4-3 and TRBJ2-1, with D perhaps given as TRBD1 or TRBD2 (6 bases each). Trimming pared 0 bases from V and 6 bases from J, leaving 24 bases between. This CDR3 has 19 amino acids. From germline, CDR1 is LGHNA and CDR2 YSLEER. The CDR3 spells CASSQDPWGAASLGNEQFF. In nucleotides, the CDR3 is TGCGCCAGCAGCCAAGATCCGTGGGGGGCAGCTTCCTTAGGCAATGAGCAGTTCTTC.

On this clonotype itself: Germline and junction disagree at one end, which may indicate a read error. CDR3 amino acids: CASTRGLAGSTDAQYF. In nucleotides, the CDR3 is TGTGCCAGCACCAGAGGACTAGCGGGTTCCACAGATGCGCAATATTTT. The chain has TRBV12-3 or TRBV12-4 and TRBJ2-3; 11 bases map to TRBD2. The CDR3 has 16 residues.

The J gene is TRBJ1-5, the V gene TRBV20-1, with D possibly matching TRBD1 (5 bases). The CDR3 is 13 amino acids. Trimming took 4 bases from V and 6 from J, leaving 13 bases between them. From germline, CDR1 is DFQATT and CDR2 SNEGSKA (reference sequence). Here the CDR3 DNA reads TGCAGTGCTACCCAGTGGGACGCTCAGCCCCAGCATTTT. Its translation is CSATQWDAQPQHF.

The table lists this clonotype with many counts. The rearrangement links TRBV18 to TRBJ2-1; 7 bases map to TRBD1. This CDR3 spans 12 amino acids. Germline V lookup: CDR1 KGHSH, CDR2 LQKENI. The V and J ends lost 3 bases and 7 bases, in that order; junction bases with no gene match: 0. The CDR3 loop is CASSPGQNEQFF. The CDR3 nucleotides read TGTGCCAGCTCACCGGGACAGAATGAGCAGTTCTTC.

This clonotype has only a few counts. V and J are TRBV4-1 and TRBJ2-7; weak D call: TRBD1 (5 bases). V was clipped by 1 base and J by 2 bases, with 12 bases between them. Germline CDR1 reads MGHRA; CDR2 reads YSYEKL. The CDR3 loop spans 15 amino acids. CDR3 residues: CASSQVRQSPYEQYF. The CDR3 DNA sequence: TGCGCCAGCAGCCAAGTACGACAGTCTCCCTACGAGCAGTACTTC.

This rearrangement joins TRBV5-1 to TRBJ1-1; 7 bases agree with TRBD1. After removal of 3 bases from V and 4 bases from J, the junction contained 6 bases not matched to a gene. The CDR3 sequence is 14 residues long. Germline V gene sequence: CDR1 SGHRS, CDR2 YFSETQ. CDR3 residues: CASSSDRAGTEAFF. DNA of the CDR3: TGCGCCAGCAGCTCCGACAGGGCGGGCACTGAAGCTTTCTTT. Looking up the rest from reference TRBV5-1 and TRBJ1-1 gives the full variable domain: KAGVTQTPRYLIKTRGQQVTLSCSPISGHRSVSWYQQTPGQGLQFLFEYFSETQRNKGNFPGRFSGRQFSNSRSEMNVSTLELGDSALYLCASSSDRAGTEAFFGQGTRLTVV.

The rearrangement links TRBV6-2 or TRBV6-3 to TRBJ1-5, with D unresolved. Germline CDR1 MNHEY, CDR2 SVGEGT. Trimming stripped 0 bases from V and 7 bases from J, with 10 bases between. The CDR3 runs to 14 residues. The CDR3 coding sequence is TGTGCCAGCAGTTACTCTGGCTCGAGCCAGCCCCAGCATTTT. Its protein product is CASSYSGSSQPQHF.

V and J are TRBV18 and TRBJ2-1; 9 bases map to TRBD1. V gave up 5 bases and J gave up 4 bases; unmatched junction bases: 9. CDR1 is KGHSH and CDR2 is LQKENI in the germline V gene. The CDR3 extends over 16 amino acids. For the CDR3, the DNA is TGTGCCAGCTCAACGGGGACAGGGACTGGTTACAATGAGCAGTTCTTC. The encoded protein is CASSTGTGTGYNEQFF.

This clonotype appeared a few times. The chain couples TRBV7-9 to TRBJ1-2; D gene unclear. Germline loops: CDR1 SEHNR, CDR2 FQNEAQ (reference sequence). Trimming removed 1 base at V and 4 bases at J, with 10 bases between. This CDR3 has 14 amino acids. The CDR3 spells CASSLVGSIYGYTF. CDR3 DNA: TGTGCCAGCAGCTTAGTAGGTTCAATCTATGGCTACACCTTC.

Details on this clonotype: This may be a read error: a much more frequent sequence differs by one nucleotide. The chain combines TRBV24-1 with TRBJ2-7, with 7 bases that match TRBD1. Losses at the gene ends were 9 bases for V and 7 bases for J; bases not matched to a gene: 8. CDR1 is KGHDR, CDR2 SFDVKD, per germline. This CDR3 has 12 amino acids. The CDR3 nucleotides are TGTGCCACCGGGACAGCCTACAATGAGCAGTACTTC. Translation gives CATGTAYNEQYF.

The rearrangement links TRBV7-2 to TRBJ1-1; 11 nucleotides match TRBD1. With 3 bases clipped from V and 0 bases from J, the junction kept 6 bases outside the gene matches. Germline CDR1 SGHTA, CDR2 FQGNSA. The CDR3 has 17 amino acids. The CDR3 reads CASSFRRGQGVNTEAFF. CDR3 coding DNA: TGTGCCAGCAGCTTCCGCCGGGGACAGGGGGTGAACACTGAAGCTTTCTTT.

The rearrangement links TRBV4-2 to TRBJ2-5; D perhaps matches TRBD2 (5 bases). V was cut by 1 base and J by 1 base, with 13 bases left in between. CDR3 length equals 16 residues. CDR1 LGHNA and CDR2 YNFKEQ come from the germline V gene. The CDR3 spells CASSQGRGQTQETQYF. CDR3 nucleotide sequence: TGTGCCAGCAGCCAAGGTAGAGGGCAGACCCAAGAGACCCAGTACTTC.